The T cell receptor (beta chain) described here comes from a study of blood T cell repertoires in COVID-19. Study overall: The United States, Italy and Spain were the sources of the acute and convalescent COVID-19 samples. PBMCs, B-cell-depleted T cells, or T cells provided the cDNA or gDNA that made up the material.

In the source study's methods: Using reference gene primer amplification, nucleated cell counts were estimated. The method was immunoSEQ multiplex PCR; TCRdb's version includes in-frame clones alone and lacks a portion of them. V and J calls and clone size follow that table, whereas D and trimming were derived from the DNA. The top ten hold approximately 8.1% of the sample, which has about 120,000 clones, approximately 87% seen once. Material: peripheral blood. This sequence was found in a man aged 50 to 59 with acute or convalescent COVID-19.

CDR3 nucleotide sequence: TGTGCCAGCAGCTTTTCAGTACTGGGACATGAGGTAGCCAAAAACATTCAGTACTTC. It translates to CASSFSVLGHEVAKNIQYF. The gene calls are TRBV7-9 and TRBJ2-4; tentative D call: TRBD1 (6 bases). Trimming left V 3 bases short and J 0 bases short, with 21 bases between. Germline V gene data show CDR1 as SEHNR and CDR2 as FQNEAQ (reference sequence). The CDR3 has 19 residues. Together with reference TRBV7-9 and TRBJ2-4, the CDR3 gives the full variable domain: DTGVSQNPRHKITKRGQNVTFRCDPISEHNRLYWYRQTLGQGPEFLTYFQNEAQLEKSRLLSDRFSAERPKGSFSTLEIQRTEQGDSAMYLCASSFSVLGHEVAKNIQYFGAGTRLSVL.